Included here is one T cell receptor (beta chain) sequence, with context. There are a few counts of this clone. Its binding antigen is unknown. No base quality information exists; no much larger clone differs at one position. A second Seattle source provided samples from volunteer blood donors who had recovered from COVID-19. The collaborating institutions used their own protocols to collect whole blood in K2EDTA tubes. For TCRbeta analysis, collaborator samples were shipped as frozen whole blood, as isolated PBMCs, or as DNA extracted from either sample type. The germline V gene yields SGHRS for CDR1 and YFSETQ for CDR2. Including cysteine and phenylalanine, the CDR3 has 16 amino acids. Just the 48-base CDR3 DNA is kept, in frame starting at base 1. V is pruned by 2 bases and J by 5 bases, leaving 10 bases of the junction without a gene match. The sample comes from a study of blood T cell repertoires in COVID-19 (dated by TCRdb to about 2020). General notes on the study: The collaborator samples originated in the United States, Italy and Spain and spanned the acute and convalescent phases of COVID-19. The prospective study material was composed of cDNA or gDNA derived from T cells, B-cell-depleted T cells, or PBMCs. The dataset comprised deeply sampled blood TCRbeta repertoires from subjects exposed to, actively infected with, or recovered from COVID-19. The repertoires were made available in a free public database intended to serve as a resource for research on the immune response to SARS-CoV-2. Samples were obtained from the ongoing ImmuneRACE study (first 160 participants) and from 1,254 subjects provided by 6 global collaborators. Sample metadata almost always included a de-identified subject ID, COVID-19 status, age in years and sex. Where available, HLA class I and class II types were obtained from metadata supplied by the sample provider rather than from assay-based typing. Summary of the overall study and its limitations: Clinical and demographic metadata were provided uncurated, with the amount varying by source and participant.

The immunoSEQ Assay, a bias-controlled multiplex PCR, was used to amplify TCRbeta CDR3 regions from genomic DNA. In the paper's pipeline: The number of nucleated cells in each sample was estimated from the amplification of reference gene primers within the assay. To quantify the absolute abundance of each unique TCRbeta CDR3 rearrangement, sequence reads were collapsed and filtered. For each sample, productive Simpson clonality was calculated by taking the square root of Simpson's diversity index across productive rearrangements. As stored in TCRdb, this immuneACCESS dataset retains in-frame rearrangements with V and J assigned. A fraction of the clones does not appear; measured against another copy, unresolved V genes explain less than half of the discrepancy, and the remainder lacks a known reason. V, J and clone size are those of that table, while D and trimming were read from the DNA. In all, the sample holds around 260,000 clones, and 75% to 90% of those were seen once. 3.5% to 5.5% of the sample is in the top ten clones.

The sequence is built from TRBV5-1 and TRBJ1-1, with 9 central nucleotides matching TRBD1. The specimen was peripheral blood. The clonotype comes from a man aged 55-75 years who had recovered from COVID-19. The DNA reads TGCGCCAGCAGCTTAGGACAGGGGATAGGACTAACTGAAGCTTTCTTT. The resulting protein is CASSLGQGIGLTEAFF.